The rows below give T cell receptor beta chains drawn from one sample of a study of blood T cells in healthy people across ages. TCRdb reanalysed the 5' RACE reads using MiXCR and keeps one entry per CDR3 protein. The table includes around 780,000 distinct CDR3 sequences, roughly 50% detected once. Material for sequencing was blood. The receptors here all came from a man in his forties or fifties in good health. Both conserved end residues are part of each CDR3. A D gene is named only where the DNA matches it firmly. Clone size is stated in some rows and not others, as once, few, many or a class when expanded.

j_call d_call v_call clone_size cdr3_aa cdr3_nt
TRBJ2-7 . TRBV11-3 once CASGGDTYEQYF TGTGCCAGCGGTGGGGACACCTACGAGCAGTACTTC
TRBJ2-6 TRBD2 TRBV7-6 . CASSLRAAGVSGANVLTF TGTGCCAGCAGCTTGCGGGCCGCGGGGGTCTCTGGGGCCAACGTCCTGACTTTC
TRBJ2-1 TRBD1 TRBV18 . CASSPQTGSWYEQFF TGTGCCAGCTCACCACAGACAGGGTCTTGGTATGAGCAGTTCTTC
TRBJ2-1 . TRBV6-5 . CASSQIPGTPGNEQFF TGTGCCAGCAGCCAAATTCCCGGGACCCCTGGGAATGAGCAGTTCTTC
TRBJ2-4 . TRBV20-1 . CSARGAGDAMEQYF TGCAGTGCTAGAGGGGCTGGAGACGCGATGGAGCAGTACTTC
TRBJ2-3 TRBD2 TRBV7-9 . CASSLREGVDTQYF TGTGCCAGCAGCTTAAGGGAGGGCGTTGATACGCAGTATTTT
TRBJ2-4 . TRBV5-1 . CASSPRGRDKNIQYF TGCGCCAGCAGCCCCCGCGGAAGAGACAAAAACATTCAGTACTTC
TRBJ2-2 TRBD1 TRBV9 . CASSVGVGTGTGELFF TGTGCCAGCAGCGTAGGAGTAGGGACAGGCACCGGGGAGCTGTTTTTT
TRBJ1-6 TRBD1 TRBV27 . CASSFGTGGYGSPLHF TGTGCCAGCAGTTTTGGGACAGGGGGCTATGGTTCACCCCTCCACTTT
TRBJ2-3 . TRBV30 . CAWSVTPGSTDTQYF TGTGCCTGGAGTGTAACTCCAGGTAGCACAGATACGCAGTATTTT
TRBJ2-1 TRBD2 TRBV9 . CASSVGLAATVDDNEQFF TGTGCCAGCAGCGTAGGTCTAGCGGCCACCGTGGATGACAATGAGCAGTTCTTC
TRBJ2-5 TRBD1 TRBV29-1 . CSANDRGETQYF TGCAGCGCAAACGACAGGGGAGAGACCCAGTACTTC
TRBJ1-5 . TRBV7-8 . CASSPQGGSNQPQHF TGTGCCAGCAGCCCCCAAGGGGGTAGCAATCAGCCCCAGCATTTT
TRBJ2-5 . TRBV28 . CASSLPEQETQYF TGTGCCAGCAGTTTACCCGAGCAAGAGACCCAGTACTTC
TRBJ2-5 TRBD2 TRBV20-1 . CSAPGLAGETQYF TGCAGTGCCCCGGGACTAGCGGGGGAGACCCAGTACTTC
TRBJ2-5 TRBD2 TRBV3-1 few CASSLAGERQETQYF TGTGCCAGCAGCCTAGCGGGGGAAAGACAAGAGACCCAGTACTTC
TRBJ2-1 . TRBV5-6 . CASSSTGRGLNEQFF TGTGCCAGCAGCTCTACAGGGAGGGGGTTGAATGAGCAGTTCTTC
TRBJ1-1 . TRBV13 . CASSRGLTEAFF TGTGCCAGCAGCCGGGGGTTAACTGAAGCTTTCTTT
TRBJ2-3 TRBD1 TRBV27 . CASSARQGSDTQYF TGTGCCAGCAGTGCCCGACAGGGATCCGATACGCAGTATTTT
TRBJ2-1 . TRBV6-2/TRBV6-3 . CAGSYGGGGYNEQFF TGTGCCGGCAGTTACGGGGGTGGGGGTTACAATGAGCAGTTCTTC
TRBJ1-4 . TRBV9 . CASSVGGGSNEKLFF TGTGCCAGCAGCGTAGGTGGGGGCAGTAATGAAAAACTGTTTTTT
TRBJ2-7 TRBD1 TRBV28 . CASRRQGHSYEQYF TGTGCCAGCAGACGACAGGGGCACTCCTACGAGCAGTACTTC
TRBJ2-3 . TRBV7-2 few CASSAIHPDTQYF TGTGCCAGCAGCGCCATTCATCCAGATACGCAGTATTTT
TRBJ1-1 . TRBV9 few CASSGRETEAFF TGTGCCAGCAGCGGACGGGAAACTGAAGCTTTCTTT
TRBJ2-1 . TRBV11-3 . CASSLPPEGEQFF TGTGCCAGCAGCTTACCCCCTGAGGGTGAGCAGTTCTTC
TRBJ2-7 TRBD1 TRBV4-3 . CASSTDRGSYEQYF TGCGCCAGCAGCACGGACAGGGGGTCCTACGAGCAGTACTTC
TRBJ2-7 . TRBV5-5 . CAGSLGGGYEQYF TGTGCCGGCAGTTTGGGGGGTGGCTACGAGCAGTACTTC
TRBJ2-1 . TRBV6-5 . CASRVMGGSWHDEQFF TGTGCCAGCAGGGTAATGGGTGGGAGCTGGCACGATGAGCAGTTCTTC
TRBJ2-5 . TRBV24-1 few CATSDFSGPETQYF TGTGCCACCAGTGATTTCTCTGGCCCTGAGACCCAGTACTTC
TRBJ2-3 TRBD2 TRBV12-3/TRBV12-4 . CASSGLGSREGVDTQYF TGTGCCAGCAGCGGGCTCGGGTCGCGGGAGGGAGTAGATACGCAGTATTTT
TRBJ1-2 . TRBV3-1 . CASTQGLVYGYTF TGTGCCAGCACCCAGGGGTTAGTTTATGGCTACACCTTC
TRBJ2-7 TRBD2 TRBV29-1 . CSVGPSGTYEQYF TGCAGCGTTGGGCCTAGCGGGACCTACGAGCAGTACTTC
TRBJ1-1 . TRBV6-2/TRBV6-3 . CASSSTGVGTEAFF TGTGCCAGCAGTTCCACCGGGGTGGGGACTGAAGCTTTCTTT
TRBJ2-5 TRBD2 TRBV5-1 . CASTPLAGVQETQYF TGCGCTAGCACTCCTCTAGCGGGGGTACAAGAGACCCAGTACTTC
TRBJ2-4 TRBD1 TRBV5-6 few CASSIQGVKNIQYF TGTGCCAGCAGCATACAGGGGGTCAAAAACATTCAGTACTTC
TRBJ2-1 TRBD1 TRBV3-1 . CVSSQDLRRLEQGARNEQFF TGTGTCAGCAGCCAAGATCTTCGAAGGTTAGAACAGGGGGCGAGGAATGAGCAGTTCTTC
TRBJ2-1 . TRBV11-2 . CASSLRPLNGQETQFF TGTGCCAGCAGTTTGCGACCTCTCAACGGCCAAGAGACCCAGTTCTTC
TRBJ2-7 TRBD2 TRBV9 few CASSPSGGGAYEQYF TGTGCCAGCAGCCCATCCGGGGGGGGAGCCTACGAGCAGTACTTC
TRBJ2-3 TRBD1 TRBV13 few CASSPVPRGLTDTQYF TGTGCCAGCAGCCCCGTCCCCAGGGGGCTAACAGATACGCAGTATTTT
TRBJ2-2 TRBD2 TRBV25-1 . CASSELADTGELFF TGTGCCAGCAGTGAACTAGCGGACACCGGGGAGCTGTTTTTT
TRBJ2-5 . TRBV5-1 . CASSFRSAGETQYF TGCGCCAGCAGCTTTCGCAGCGCGGGAGAGACCCAGTACTTC
TRBJ2-7 . TRBV4-3 . CASSQGGQRSSYEQYF TGCGCCAGCAGCCAAGGGGGGCAAAGGAGCTCCTACGAGCAGTACTTC
TRBJ1-1 TRBD1 TRBV29-1 . CSAGQVEAFF TGCAGCGCAGGACAGGTTGAAGCTTTCTTT
TRBJ2-7 . TRBV29-1 . CSVELGAHEQYF TGCAGCGTTGAATTGGGGGCCCACGAGCAGTACTTC
TRBJ2-1 . TRBV29-1 . CSVLRGTPNNEQFF TGCAGCGTATTACGCGGGACGCCCAACAATGAGCAGTTCTTC
TRBJ2-5 TRBD1 TRBV12-5 . CASGTGQGRETQYF TGTGCTAGTGGTACCGGACAGGGAAGAGAGACCCAGTACTTC
TRBJ1-6 . TRBV7-6 few CASSLGEQPLHF TGTGCCAGCAGCTTAGGGGAACAGCCCCTCCACTTT
TRBJ2-2 TRBD1 TRBV7-9 . CASSPKQGQTNTGELFF TGTGCCAGCAGCCCGAAACAGGGGCAAACGAACACCGGGGAGCTGTTTTTT
TRBJ1-2 . TRBV11-2 few CASSVGSNYGYTF TGTGCCAGCAGCGTTGGCAGTAACTATGGCTACACCTTC
TRBJ2-7 TRBD2 TRBV2 . CASSEGSSGVYGQYF TGTGCCAGCAGTGAAGGGTCTAGCGGGGTCTACGGGCAGTACTTC
TRBJ2-7 TRBD1 TRBV15 . CATSMTQGAYEQYF TGTGCCACCAGCATGACACAGGGGGCCTACGAGCAGTACTTC
TRBJ1-3 . TRBV6-1 once CASRALSGNTIYF TGTGCCAGCAGGGCGCTCTCTGGAAACACCATATATTTT